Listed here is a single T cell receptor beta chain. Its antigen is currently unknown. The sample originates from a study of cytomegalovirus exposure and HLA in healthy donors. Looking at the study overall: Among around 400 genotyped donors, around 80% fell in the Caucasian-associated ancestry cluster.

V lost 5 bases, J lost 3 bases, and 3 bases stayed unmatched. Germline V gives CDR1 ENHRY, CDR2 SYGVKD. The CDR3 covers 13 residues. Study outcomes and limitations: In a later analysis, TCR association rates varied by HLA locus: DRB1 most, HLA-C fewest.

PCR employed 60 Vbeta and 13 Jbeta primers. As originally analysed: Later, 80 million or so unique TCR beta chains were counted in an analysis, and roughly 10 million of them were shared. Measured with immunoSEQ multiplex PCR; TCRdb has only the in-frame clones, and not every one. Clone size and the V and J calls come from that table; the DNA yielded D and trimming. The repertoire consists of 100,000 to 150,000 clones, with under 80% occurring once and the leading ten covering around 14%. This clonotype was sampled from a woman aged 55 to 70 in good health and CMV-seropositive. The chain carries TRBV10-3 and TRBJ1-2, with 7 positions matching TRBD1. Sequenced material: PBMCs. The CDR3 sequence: CAISFTGDYGYTF. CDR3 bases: TGTGCCATCAGTTTCACAGGGGACTATGGCTACACCTTC.